This T cell receptor beta chain is from a study of T cell repertoires in cytomegalovirus infection. The length of the CDR3 is 11 residues. Germline lookup yields CDR1 KGHSH and CDR2 LQKENI. Trimming removed 6 bases at V and 7 bases at J, with 9 bases between. In the case of this clonotype: The antigen remains unidentified.

TCRdb re-called the reads with MiXCR, one entry per CDR3 protein. Counted here are 250,000 to 300,000 distinct CDR3 sequences, roughly a fifth occurring once; the ten biggest clones make up approximately 19%. This chain joins TRBV18 and TRBJ1-1; the D is unclear. The receptor comes from a human donor in good health (CMV status not recorded). Some clones in this sample may be carry-over from other donors' samples. Sequencing used cultured PBMCs, obtained from culture after CMV antigen stimulation. In nucleotides, the CDR3 is TGTGCCAGCTCTCTACAGAGTGAAGCTTTCTTT. Translated: CASSLQSEAFF. The full variable domain, its missing parts supplied by reference TRBV18 and TRBJ1-1, is NAGVMQNPRHLVRRRGQEARLRCSPMKGHSHVYWYRQLPEEGLKFMVYLQKENIIDESGMPKERFSAEFPKEGPSILRIQQVVRGDSAAYFCASSLQSEAFFGQGTRLTVV.